This T cell receptor (beta chain) is from a study of cytomegalovirus exposure and HLA in healthy donors. Study outcomes and limitations: It was confirmed in vitro that a few of the CMV-associated chains were specific for CMV antigens. Subsequent analysis showed first-cohort TCR clusters tending to co-occur in more than 90 validation repertoires. As was reported, the classifier diagnosed cytomegalovirus status with high specificity and sensitivity.

In its sample, this clone was seen once. Its antigen is not known. Here immunoSEQ multiplex PCR was the method, and the copy in TCRdb shows in-frame clones only, minus some. The sample lists about 170,000 clones, roughly 96% occurring once. Germline CDR1 is MGHRA and CDR2 is YSYEKL. There are 16 residues in the CDR3. Unmatched junction bases numbered 7, after V lost 1 base and J lost 2 bases. The chain employs TRBV4-1 and TRBJ2-7, with TRBD1 matching 8 bases. The sequencing sample was made of PBMCs. The sequence was collected from a young woman in good health and CMV-seronegative. The CDR3 spells CASSQAIRTGTYEQYF. The DNA of the CDR3 is TGCGCCAGCAGCCAAGCTATAAGGACAGGGACCTACGAGCAGTACTTC.